This TCR beta chain was captured in a study of neoadjuvant anti-PD-1 for oral cavity cancer. Study-level points and caveats: Higher pretreatment blood Treg/Th17 ratios correlated with higher pretreatment blood and lower post-treatment tumor TCRbeta clonality.

Regarding time point: after neoadjuvant nivolumab, at surgical resection. The patients had HPV-negative, locally advanced oral cavity squamous cell carcinoma. On this clone: What it recognizes is unknown.

Sequencing was performed with immunoSEQ multiplex PCR; in TCRdb, only in-frame clones are kept and a portion is missing. In the table there are about 12,000 clones, 70% to 75% of which are singletons. The TCR was taken from a person aged 40 to 85 with oral cavity squamous cell carcinoma. Sequencing was performed on PBMCs, taken after nivolumab (anti-PD-1) treatment.

The CDR3 protein is CASSLGQGRTEAFF. CDR3 nucleotides: TGCGCCAGCAGCTTGGGACAGGGTAGGACTGAAGCTTTCTTT. The chain is built from TRBV5-1 and TRBJ1-1, with TRBD1 matching 7 bases. The J segment lost 5 bases and the V segment lost 0 bases, leaving 4 bases of the junction unmatched. The CDR3 has 14 residues. Germline CDR1 is SGHRS and CDR2 is YFSETQ.